This T cell receptor (beta chain) was captured in a study of blood T cell repertoires in COVID-19. Study-level background: The origin of the acute and convalescent COVID-19 samples was the United States, Italy and Spain. From T cells, B-cell-depleted T cells, or PBMCs came the material, which was cDNA or gDNA.

Original analysis: How many nucleated cells were present was estimated from reference gene primer amplification. The protocol was immunoSEQ multiplex PCR, while the TCRdb copy is restricted to in-frame clones and leaves out a portion. V and J calls and clone size follow that table, whereas D and trimming were derived from the DNA. There are fewer than 180,000 clones in the sample; roughly 87% occur only once, and around 4% lies in the top ten. The germline V gene has CDR1 SGHTA and CDR2 FQGNSA. V was clipped by 1 base and J by 2 bases, with 9 bases between them. This CDR3 is 15 amino acids long. The sample consisted of peripheral blood. The chain combines TRBV7-2 with TRBJ1-5; D uncertain. This sequence was found in a woman in her sixties or seventies with active or convalescent COVID-19. The DNA for the CDR3 is TGTGCCAGCAGCTTAGAACTCCTAGGCAATCAGCCCCAGCATTTT. Amino acid sequence: CASSLELLGNQPQHF.